Below, 31 T cell receptor beta chains from the same sample are listed, as sequenced in a study of T-cell memory formation after mild COVID-19. Via MiXCR, TCRdb re-called the 5' RACE reads, giving one row per CDR3 protein. This table has about 360,000 distinct CDR3 sequences, 14% appearing once. The sample was PBMCs or a T cell subset sorted from them (not recorded which). The receptor set was obtained from a man aged 18 to 35 who had mild COVID-19 (a few samples of this study predate the infection). Cell type and time point are not known.

The chain employs TRBV5-1 and TRBJ1-1; 10 bases line up with TRBD1. CDR1 and CDR2 (germline): SGHRS, YFSETQ. CDR3 length: 18 amino acids. V trimming: 2 bases; J trimming: 12 bases; junction bases outside the gene matches: 22. The CDR3 protein is CASSLQPGTGASPITSFF. The DNA for the CDR3 is TGCGCCAGCAGCTTACAACCCGGGACAGGGGCTTCCCCGATTACATCTTTCTTT.

This chain joins TRBV7-9 and TRBJ1-2; weak D call: TRBD1 (5 bases). The CDR3 consists of 18 residues. Trimming stripped 5 bases from V and 0 bases from J, with 22 bases between. CDR1 and CDR2 (germline): SEHNR, FQNEAQ (reference sequence). The CDR3 region is CASSPGPNRWTTNYGYTF. DNA of the CDR3: TGTGCCAGCAGCCCGGGTCCGAACAGGTGGACTACTAACTATGGCTACACCTTC. Using reference TRBV7-9 and TRBJ1-2 for the parts outside the CDR3, the full variable domain is DTGVSQNPRHKITKRGQNVTFRCDPISEHNRLYWYRQTLGQGPEFLTYFQNEAQLEKSRLLSDRFSAERPKGSFSTLEIQRTEQGDSAMYLCASSPGPNRWTTNYGYTFGSGTRLTVV.

The sample holds a few counts of this clonotype. The chain uses TRBV5-1 and TRBJ1-6; 10 nucleotides match TRBD1. The CDR3 is 16 residues long. Trimming removed 4 bases from V and 10 bases from J; junction bases left unmatched: 11. Germline CDR1 SGHRS, CDR2 YFSETQ. The CDR3 here is CASSREGQGKGSPLHF. Here the CDR3 DNA reads TGCGCCAGCAGCCGGGAGGGACAGGGGAAAGGATCACCCCTCCACTTT.

The J gene is TRBJ1-1, the V gene TRBV14, with no clear D. The CDR3 contains 16 residues. CDR1 is SGHDN, CDR2 FVKESK, per germline. The V end lost 0 bases, the J end lost 4 bases, and 15 bases lay between the germline ends. CDR3 nucleotide sequence: TGTGCCAGCAGCCAAGACGAAGCACGGACCTCCACTGAAGCTTTCTTT. Amino acid sequence: CASSQDEARTSTEAFF.

The chain links TRBV7-9 to TRBJ1-2; D gene ambiguous. Germline V gene sequence: CDR1 SEHNR, CDR2 FQNEAQ (reference sequence). Trimming cost V 3 bases and J 8 bases, with 16 bases left between them. The CDR3 totals 14 residues. CDR3 loop: CASSLDASLRGYTF. The CDR3 nucleotides read TGTGCCAGCAGCTTGGACGCCTCGCTCAGGGGCTACACCTTC.

The chain combines TRBV11-2 with TRBJ2-5; either TRBD1 or TRBD2 may supply D (5 bases each). The V gene's germline CDR1 is SGHAT and CDR2 FQNNGV. The length of the CDR3 is 17 residues. The V gene lost 5 bases and the J gene lost 2 bases, with 21 bases spanning the gap. CDR3 region: CASSVQGRGREQETQYF. In nucleotides, the CDR3 is TGTGCCAGCAGCGTCCAGGGCCGGGGAAGGGAACAAGAGACCCAGTACTTC.

The chain joins TRBV25-1 to TRBJ1-2, with D possibly being TRBD1 (6 bases). Trimming left V 2 bases short and J 5 bases short, with 15 bases between. Germline CDR1 and CDR2: MGHDK and SYGVNS. This CDR3 has 15 residues. CDR3 amino acids: CASSEVGQGFYGYTF. The CDR3 coding sequence is TGTGCCAGCAGTGAAGTCGGCCAGGGGTTTTATGGCTACACCTTC.

V is TRBV7-2 and J is TRBJ2-6; D gene uncertain. Germline lookup yields CDR1 SGHTA and CDR2 FQGNSA. The ends were cut back, 5 bases at V and 4 bases at J, with 15 bases in the middle. The CDR3 consists of 16 residues. For the CDR3, the DNA is TGTGCCAGCAGCCCTGACGGATCAGCAGGGGCCAACGTCCTGACTTTC. Protein product: CASSPDGSAGANVLTF.

This clonotype was detected only once. The rearrangement links TRBV3-1 to TRBJ2-2; D might be TRBD1 (6 bases). V was cut by 3 bases and J by 6 bases, with 17 bases left in between. The germline V gene encodes CDR1 LGHDT and CDR2 YNNKEL (reference sequence). This CDR3 is built from 16 residues. The CDR3 bases are TGTGCCAGCAGCCAGTTAGAACAGACAGGCGCCGGGGAGCTGTTTTTT. It codes for CASSQLEQTGAGELFF.

The chain uses TRBV5-1 and TRBJ2-5, with 7 bases identical to TRBD2. Germline lookup yields CDR1 SGHRS and CDR2 YFSETQ. Trimming at V came to 7 bases and at J to 0 bases, leaving 3 bases not matched to a gene. The CDR3 sequence is 13 residues long. In DNA form, the CDR3 reads TGCGCCAGCCGGGGGGAGAACCAAGAGACCCAGTACTTC. It is translated as CASRGENQETQYF.

The chain's CDR3 is CATSDSTRGSGYQPQHF. The CDR3 bases are TGTGCCACCAGTGATTCTACTAGGGGGAGTGGCTATCAGCCCCAGCATTTT. The rearrangement links TRBV24-1 to TRBJ1-5, with D tentatively TRBD1 (6 bases). The germline gives CDR1 KGHDR, CDR2 SFDVKD. V lost 2 bases and J lost 5, with 18 bases in between. This CDR3 has 17 amino acids.

This clonotype was counted at least ten times. The chain joins TRBV7-2 to TRBJ2-3; 10 bases match TRBD2. CDR1 SGHTA and CDR2 FQGNSA come from the germline V gene. The CDR3 runs 17 residues. The J segment lost 4 bases and the V segment lost 2 bases, leaving 9 bases of the junction unmatched. The CDR3 DNA follows: TGTGCCAGCAGCTTAAATAGCGGGGGGTGGGGCGCAGATACGCAGTATTTT. Translation gives CASSLNSGGWGADTQYF.

In its sample, this clonotype was seen many times. The chain joins TRBV7-2 to TRBJ1-5; 9 positions match TRBD1. The J segment lost 7 bases and the V segment lost 1 base, leaving 2 bases of the junction unmatched. The CDR3 sequence is 14 residues long. The germline CDR1 and CDR2 sequences are SGHTA and FQGNSA. CDR3 sequence reads: CASSLGQGEQPQHF. The CDR3 region has the DNA TGTGCCAGCAGCTTAGGACAGGGGGAACAGCCCCAGCATTTT.

This clonotype was seen a handful of times. V is TRBV7-9 and J is TRBJ2-7, with D possibly being TRBD2 (5 bases). CDR3 size: 12 residues. V was pared by 6 bases and J by 1 base, with 7 bases between. From germline, CDR1 is SEHNR and CDR2 FQNEAQ (reference sequence). The CDR3 region has the DNA TGTGCCAGCAGAGCGGTATCCTACGAGCAGTACTTC. Translation: CASRAVSYEQYF.

A word on this clonotype: A junction boundary mismatches the germline segment, possibly from a read error. The gene calls are TRBV11-2 and TRBJ2-2; TRBD1 agrees at 9 bases. This CDR3 is built from 16 residues. Per the germline V gene, CDR1 is SGHAT and CDR2 is FQNNGV. CDR3 bases: TGTGCCAGCAGTCACCCCAGGACAGGGGTCACCGTGGAGCTGTTTTTT. Encoded protein: CASSHPRTGVTVELFF.

Many counts were recorded for this clonotype. This chain links TRBV5-5 with TRBJ2-2; D perhaps matches TRBD1 (6 bases). Germline loops: CDR1 SGHKS, CDR2 YYEKEE (reference sequence). V was pared by 1 base and J by 0 bases, with 10 bases between. CDR3 size: 16 residues. CDR3 sequence (DNA): TGTGCCAGCAGCTTGTTGGACAGAACGAACACCGGGGAGCTGTTTTTT. Translated: CASSLLDRTNTGELFF.

This clonotype was counted only a few times. The junction and the germline gene differ at one end; a read error may be behind it. The gene calls are TRBV5-1 and TRBJ1-1; D uncertain. The CDR3 length is 13 residues. Germline V gene lookup returns CDR1 SGHRS and CDR2 YFSETQ. The DNA of the CDR3 is TGCGCCAGCAGCTTGGACGGGAACGCTGAAGCTTTCTTT. Amino acids: CASSLDGNAEAFF.

This clonotype was found a few times. This chain connects TRBV2 to TRBJ2-2, with D maybe TRBD2 (6 bases). The CDR3 has 14 amino acids. CDR1 is SNHLY and CDR2 is FYNNEI in the germline V gene. Trimming took off 6 bases at V and 2 bases at J, with 10 bases between the two ends. Written as DNA, the CDR3 is TGTGCCAGCAGGGACTACGAAAACACCGGGGAGCTGTTTTTT. Its translation is CASRDYENTGELFF. The complete variable domain, with remaining parts taken from reference TRBV2 and TRBJ2-2, reads EPEVTQTPSHQVTQMGQEVILRCVPISNHLYFYWYRQILGQKVEFLVSFYNNEISEKSEIFDDQFSVERPDGSNFTLKIRSTKLEDSAMYFCASRDYENTGELFFGEGSRLTVL.

This clonotype has a handful of counts. The chain uses TRBV7-2 and TRBJ1-4; no clear D gene. The germline V gene encodes CDR1 SGHTA and CDR2 FQGNSA. The ends were cut back, 1 base at V and 7 bases at J, with 13 bases in the middle. The CDR3 contains 15 residues. CDR3 in DNA: TGTGCCAGCAGCTTAGAAGGTGGCCGACTTGAAAAACTGTTTTTT. Protein product: CASSLEGGRLEKLFF.

This clonotype was observed a handful of times. This chain connects TRBV6-5 to TRBJ2-5; possibly TRBD1 or TRBD2 for D (5 bases each). Deletions cut 4 bases from V and 3 bases from J, with 12 bases between. The germline gives CDR1 MNHEY, CDR2 SVGAGI. The CDR3 sequence is 14 residues long. DNA for the CDR3: TGTGCCAGCAGTTGGGGGAATCGAGAAGAGACCCAGTACTTC. Protein sequence: CASSWGNREETQYF.

This clonotype occurred many times. The J gene is TRBJ2-5, the V gene TRBV5-5; 10 bases line up with TRBD2. Germline CDR1 SGHKS, CDR2 YYEKEE (reference sequence). Trimming at V came to 4 bases and at J to 0 bases, leaving 6 bases not matched to a gene. The CDR3 consists of 16 residues. Here the CDR3 reads CASSPGLAEYQETQYF. The CDR3 DNA sequence: TGTGCCAGCAGCCCCGGACTAGCGGAGTACCAAGAGACCCAGTACTTC.

The rearrangement uses TRBV24-1 and TRBJ2-5; a weak D match, TRBD1 (5 bases). The V gene's germline CDR1 is KGHDR and CDR2 SFDVKD. The CDR3 runs 15 residues. V dropped 1 base and J dropped 0 bases, with 8 bases sitting between them. CDR3 protein: CATSDFKGNQETQYF. CDR3 in DNA: TGTGCCACCAGTGATTTCAAGGGGAACCAAGAGACCCAGTACTTC.

This clonotype was detected a few times. The gene calls are TRBV7-2 and TRBJ1-6; tentative D call: TRBD1 (5 bases). Germline CDR1 and CDR2: SGHTA and FQGNSA. V dropped 5 bases and J dropped 7 bases, with 15 bases sitting between them. The CDR3 covers 15 residues. This CDR3 is CASSPRGGWNSPLHF. DNA for the CDR3: TGTGCCAGCAGCCCGAGGGGAGGGTGGAATTCACCCCTCCACTTT.

This clonotype was seen more than once but under ten times. CDR3 DNA sequence: TGTGCCAGCAGCTTAAGGGGAGGGACTAGCGAGGAGACCCAGTACTTC. It translates to CASSLRGGTSEETQYF. The rearrangement joins TRBV5-5 to TRBJ2-5, with 10 nucleotides matching TRBD2. The length of the CDR3 is 16 residues. The germline CDR1 and CDR2 sequences are SGHKS and YYEKEE (reference sequence). With 2 bases clipped from V and 5 bases from J, the junction kept 9 bases outside the gene matches.

The gene calls are TRBV6-6 and TRBJ1-1; 8 bases line up with TRBD1. This CDR3 is 15 amino acids long. V shed 2 bases, J shed 6 bases, and the junction held 8 bases outside the gene matches. Germline assignment: CDR1 MNHNY and CDR2 SVGAGI (reference sequence). In DNA, the CDR3 is TGTGCCAGCAGTTACATTGGGACAGGCGGCGCTGAAGCTTTCTTT. It encodes CASSYIGTGGAEAFF.

This clonotype occurred many times. The chain joins TRBV20-1 to TRBJ2-7; D is possibly TRBD1 (6 bases). The ends were cut back, 1 base at V and 4 bases at J, with 14 bases in the middle. The germline V gene encodes CDR1 DFQATT and CDR2 SNEGSKA (reference sequence). The CDR3 covers 14 residues. CDR3 nucleotide sequence: TGCAGTGCTAGAGCCCAGGGGATTCGATACGAGCAGTACTTC. Protein product: CSARAQGIRYEQYF.

The sample holds a few counts of this clonotype. The chain has TRBV10-3 and TRBJ2-5, with 7 bases that match TRBD1. Trimming cost V 6 bases and J 5 bases; bases outside gene matches: 6. The CDR3 runs to 13 residues. The V gene's germline CDR1 is ENHRY and CDR2 SYGVKD. The CDR3 DNA reads as TGTGCCATCAGGTTCGGGACAGTCGAGACCCAGTACTTC. It yields the protein CAIRFGTVETQYF.

The chain combines TRBV7-9 with TRBJ2-7, with D unclear. V was cut by 7 bases and J by 2 bases, with 21 bases left in between. Germline lookup yields CDR1 SEHNR and CDR2 FQNEAQ (reference sequence). CDR3 length: 16 amino acids. The CDR3 DNA reads as TGTGCCAGCACCCGTGGTCCTACGGGCCAAACCTACGAGCAGTACTTC. Amino acid sequence: CASTRGPTGQTYEQYF. The whole variable domain, remainder taken from reference TRBV7-9 and TRBJ2-7, is DTGVSQNPRHKITKRGQNVTFRCDPISEHNRLYWYRQTLGQGPEFLTYFQNEAQLEKSRLLSDRFSAERPKGSFSTLEIQRTEQGDSAMYLCASTRGPTGQTYEQYFGPGTRLTVT.

The chain uses TRBV6-2 or TRBV6-3 and TRBJ1-5; no reliable D call. The CDR3 has 17 residues. Trimming pared 2 bases from V and 6 bases from J, leaving 20 bases between. The germline CDR1 and CDR2 sequences are MNHEY and SVGEGT. This CDR3 reads CASSYTLTAPGTQPQHF. The CDR3 region has the DNA TGTGCCAGCAGTTACACCCTAACAGCCCCCGGCACTCAGCCCCAGCATTTT.

This clonotype was found a few times. The DNA of the CDR3 is TGCGCCAGCAGGACAGGGGGTCCCGGGGAGCTGTTTTTT. Its protein product is CASRTGGPGELFF. This chain joins TRBV5-1 and TRBJ2-2; 9 bases match TRBD1. Losses at the gene ends were 5 bases for V and 6 bases for J; bases not matched to a gene: 2. The germline V gene has CDR1 SGHRS and CDR2 YFSETQ. CDR3 size: 13 residues. Filled out from reference TRBV5-1 and TRBJ2-2, the complete variable domain reads KAGVTQTPRYLIKTRGQQVTLSCSPISGHRSVSWYQQTPGQGLQFLFEYFSETQRNKGNFPGRFSGRQFSNSRSEMNVSTLELGDSALYLCASRTGGPGELFFGEGSRLTVL.

This clonotype was detected many times. This sequence joins TRBV5-1 and TRBJ1-1; 7 bases map to TRBD1. V was pared by 2 bases and J by 7 bases, with 8 bases of the junction left unmatched. CDR3 length equals 14 residues. The germline gives CDR1 SGHRS, CDR2 YFSETQ. Here the CDR3 reads CASSFRDRPREAFF. CDR3 sequence (DNA): TGCGCCAGCAGCTTTCGGGACAGACCTCGTGAAGCTTTCTTT.